The 13 T cell receptor beta chains below were found in one sample sequenced in a study of cytomegalovirus exposure and HLA in healthy donors. Use of 60 Vbeta and 13 Jbeta primers characterized the PCR. Produced via immunoSEQ multiplex PCR; TCRdb's table is partial and in-frame only. The repertoire holds roughly 100,000 clones, over 75% seen once, with approximately 5% in the top ten. Sequencing input: PBMCs. The origin of the receptors is a woman aged 18-29 years in good health and CMV-seropositive.

This chain links TRBV10-2 with TRBJ2-3; weak D call: TRBD2 (7 bases). The CDR3 has 16 amino acids. CDR1 and CDR2 from the germline V gene are WSHSY and SAAADI. The V and J ends lost 0 bases and 6 bases respectively, with 16 bases between them. The CDR3 reads CASSESRGGTDDTQYF. CDR3 nucleotide sequence: TGCGCCAGCAGTGAGTCTAGGGGGGGGACTGATGATACGCAGTATTTT.

The chain combines TRBV7-8 with TRBJ2-5, with a possible D match to TRBD2 (6 bases). Germline assignment: CDR1 SGHVS and CDR2 FQNEAQ. Between the trimmed V and J ends, which lost 7 bases and 2 bases, there was a span of 17 bases. CDR3 length: 15 amino acids. CDR3 sequence: CASTWSEGQQETQYF. In DNA, the CDR3 is TGTGCCAGCACCTGGTCGGAGGGGCAGCAAGAGACCCAGTACTTC.

This chain connects TRBV2 to TRBJ2-5; 8 positions agree with TRBD2. The assigned J gene may be wrong: the sequence end matches TRBJ2-7 better. The CDR3 has 14 amino acids. Germline V gives CDR1 SNHLY, CDR2 FYNNEI. The CDR3 here is CASTVLAEHYEQYF. In DNA form, the CDR3 reads TGTGCCAGCACCGTACTAGCGGAACACTACGAGCAGTACTTC.

This clone showed up just once. The chain combines TRBV9 with TRBJ1-3; 7 positions agree with TRBD1. Germline V gene sequence: CDR1 SGDLS, CDR2 YYNGEE. The CDR3 spans 16 residues. Trimming removed 1 base from V and 0 bases from J; junction bases left unmatched: 4. The CDR3 nucleotides read TGTGCCAGCAGCGTAACGACAGGGAGCTCTGGAAACACCATATATTTT. It encodes CASSVTTGSSGNTIYF.

The chain recombines TRBV27 with TRBJ1-2; D may be TRBD1 (5 bases). The ends were cut back, 4 bases at V and 2 bases at J, with 8 bases in the middle. This CDR3 is built from 13 residues. The germline CDR1 and CDR2 sequences are MNHEY and SMNVEV (reference sequence). This chain's CDR3 is CASSSTGNYGYTF. The CDR3 bases are TGTGCCAGCAGTTCTACAGGCAACTATGGCTACACCTTC.

CDR3 loop: CASAPGGPGNTIYF. The CDR3 DNA follows: TGTGCCAGCGCTCCCGGGGGACCTGGAAACACCATATATTTT. The gene calls are TRBV6-5 and TRBJ1-3; perhaps TRBD1 as D (5 bases). V lost 8 bases, J lost 2 bases, and 13 bases lay in between. Germline CDR1 and CDR2: MNHEY and SVGAGI. The CDR3 is 14 residues long.

This chain joins TRBV19 and TRBJ1-1; a possible D gene is TRBD1 (5 bases). V was shortened by 2 bases and J by 11 bases, with 12 bases between the two germline ends. The CDR3 runs to 12 residues. The germline V gene encodes CDR1 LNHDA and CDR2 SQIVND (reference sequence). CDR3 protein: CASSIRGLGAFF. In DNA form, the CDR3 reads TGTGCCAGTAGTATAAGGGGCTTGGGTGCTTTCTTT. Combining the CDR3 with reference TRBV19 and TRBJ1-1 gives the whole variable domain DGGITQSPKYLFRKEGQNVTLSCEQNLNHDAMYWYRQDPGQGLRLIYYSQIVNDFQKGDIAEGYSVSREKKESFPLTVTSAQKNPTAFYLCASSIRGLGAFFGQGTRLTVV.

This chain uses TRBV27 with TRBJ2-5; TRBD2 aligns across 15 bases. Unmatched junction bases numbered 1, after V lost 4 bases and J lost 4 bases. This CDR3 is built from 15 residues. The germline V gene has CDR1 MNHEY and CDR2 SMNVEV (reference sequence). The CDR3 loop is CASSSGLAGGETQYF. In nucleotides, the CDR3 is TGTGCCAGCAGTTCGGGACTAGCGGGAGGAGAGACCCAGTACTTC.

DNA for the CDR3: TGTGCCAGCAGTGAATCTACCGGAGCGGAGCAGTTCTTC. Translating gives CASSESTGAEQFF. V and J are TRBV25-1 and TRBJ2-1; D not certain. V lost 1 base and J 10 bases, leaving 11 bases between the germline ends. From germline, CDR1 is MGHDK and CDR2 SYGVNS. This CDR3 is 13 amino acids long.

The chain carries TRBV5-1 and TRBJ2-1; possible D gene TRBD2, 6 bases. The V gene's germline CDR1 is SGHRS and CDR2 YFSETQ. The CDR3 contains 14 residues. V was shortened by 0 bases and J by 10 bases, with 14 bases between the two germline ends. The CDR3 is CASSLGAGPLEQFF. As DNA, the CDR3 is TGCGCCAGCAGCTTGGGGGCGGGGCCTTTGGAGCAGTTCTTC.

V is TRBV15 and J is TRBJ2-1, with TRBD2 matching over 8 bases. The germline V gene has CDR1 LNHNV and CDR2 YYDKDF (reference sequence). The length of the CDR3 is 16 residues. The J segment lost 10 bases and the V segment lost 0 bases, leaving 11 bases of the junction unmatched. The CDR3 is CATSRDLSGTRREQFF. The CDR3 DNA reads as TGTGCCACCAGCAGAGACCTTAGCGGGACCCGCAGGGAGCAGTTCTTC.

The chain combines TRBV19 with TRBJ1-1; no firm D call. The V and J ends lost 5 bases and 4 bases respectively, with 14 bases between them. CDR1 and CDR2 from the germline V gene are LNHDA and SQIVND (reference sequence). This CDR3 contains 14 residues. CDR3 DNA sequence: TGTGCCAGTAGTTTTTCGGGTTATGGCACTGAAGCTTTCTTT. This gives the protein CASSFSGYGTEAFF.

The chain joins TRBV6-4 to TRBJ1-3; weak D call: TRBD1 (6 bases). Trimming removed 10 bases at V and 3 bases at J, with 19 bases between. Germline assignment: CDR1 MRHNA and CDR2 SNTAGT. CDR3 length: 15 amino acids. DNA for the CDR3: TGTGCCATTCCCCCTCCAGGGGCGGGTGGAAACACCATATATTTT. Protein product: CAIPPPGAGGNTIYF.